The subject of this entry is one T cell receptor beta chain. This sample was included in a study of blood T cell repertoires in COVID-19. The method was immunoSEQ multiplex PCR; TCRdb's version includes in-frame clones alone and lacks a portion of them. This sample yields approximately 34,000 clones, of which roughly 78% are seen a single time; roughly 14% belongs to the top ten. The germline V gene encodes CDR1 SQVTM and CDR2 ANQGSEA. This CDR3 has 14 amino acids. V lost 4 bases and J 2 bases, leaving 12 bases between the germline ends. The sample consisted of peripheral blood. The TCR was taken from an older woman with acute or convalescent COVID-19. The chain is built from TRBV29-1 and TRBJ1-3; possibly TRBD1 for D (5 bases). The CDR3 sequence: CSVVGAGTGNTIYF. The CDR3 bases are TGCAGCGTTGTAGGGGCAGGGACTGGAAACACCATATATTTT.